At least ten counts were recorded for the clone carrying this T cell receptor beta chain. The source of the sample is a study of control samples from healthy donors and cancer patients. The CDR3 runs 13 residues. CDR1 is LGHDT, CDR2 YNNKEL, per germline (reference sequence). V was trimmed by 0 bases and J by 3 bases, leaving 5 bases between them. Sequencing used immunoSEQ multiplex PCR; TCRdb keeps in-frame clones, though not all of them. The table records some 100,000 clones, roughly 83% of them present only once. The V gene is TRBV3-1 (or the pseudogene TRBV3-2), the J gene TRBJ1-1; D gene unclear. Sequencing input: blood. The TCR comes from a woman in her twenties or thirties in good health. This chain's CDR3 is CASSQDPDTEAFF. The CDR3 DNA reads TGTGCCAGCAGCCAAGATCCGGACACTGAAGCTTTCTTT.